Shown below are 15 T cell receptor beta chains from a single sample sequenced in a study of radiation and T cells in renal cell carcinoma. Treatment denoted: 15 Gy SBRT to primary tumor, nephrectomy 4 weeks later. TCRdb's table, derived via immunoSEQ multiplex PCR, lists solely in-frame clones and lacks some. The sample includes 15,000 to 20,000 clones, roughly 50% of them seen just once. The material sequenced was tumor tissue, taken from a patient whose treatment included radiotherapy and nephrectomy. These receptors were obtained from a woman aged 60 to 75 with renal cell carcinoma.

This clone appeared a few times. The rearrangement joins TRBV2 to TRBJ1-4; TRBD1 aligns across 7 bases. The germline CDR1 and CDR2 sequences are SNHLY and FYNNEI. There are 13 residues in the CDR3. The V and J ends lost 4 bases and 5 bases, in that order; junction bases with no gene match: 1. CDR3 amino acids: CASSVQGNEKLFF. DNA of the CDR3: TGTGCCAGCAGTGTACAGGGGAATGAAAAACTGTTTTTT.

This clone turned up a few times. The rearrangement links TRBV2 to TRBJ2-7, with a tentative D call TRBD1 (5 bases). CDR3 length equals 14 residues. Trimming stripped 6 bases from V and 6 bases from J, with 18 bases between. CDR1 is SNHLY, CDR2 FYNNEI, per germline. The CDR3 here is CASSPRRERGEQYF. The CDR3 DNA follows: TGTGCCAGCAGCCCTCGTAGAGAAAGGGGCGAGCAGTACTTC.

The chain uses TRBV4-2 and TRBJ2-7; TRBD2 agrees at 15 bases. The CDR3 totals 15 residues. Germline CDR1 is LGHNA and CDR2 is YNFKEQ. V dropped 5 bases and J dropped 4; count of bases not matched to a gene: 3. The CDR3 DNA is TGTGCCAGCAGCTCGGGACTAGCGGGGGGTTACGAGCAGTACTTC. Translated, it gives CASSSGLAGGYEQYF.

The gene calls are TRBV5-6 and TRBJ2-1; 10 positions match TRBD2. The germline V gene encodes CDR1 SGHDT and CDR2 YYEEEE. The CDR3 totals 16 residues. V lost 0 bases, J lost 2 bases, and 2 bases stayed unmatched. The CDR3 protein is CASSLGTSGAYNEQFF. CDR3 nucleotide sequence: TGTGCCAGCAGCTTGGGTACTAGCGGGGCCTACAATGAGCAGTTCTTC.

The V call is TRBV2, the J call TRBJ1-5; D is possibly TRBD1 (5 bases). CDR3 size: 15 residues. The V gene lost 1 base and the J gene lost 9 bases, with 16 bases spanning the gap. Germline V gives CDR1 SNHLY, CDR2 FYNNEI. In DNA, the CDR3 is TGTGCCAGCAGTGAAGGCACACGGGGACCGAGGCCCCAGCATTTT. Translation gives CASSEGTRGPRPQHF.

CDR3 loop: CASSLVWTGTYEQYF. The CDR3 bases are TGTGCCAGCAGCTTGGTATGGACAGGGACCTACGAGCAGTACTTC. V usage is TRBV5-6 and J usage is TRBJ2-7; TRBD1 matches 8 bases. Unmatched junction bases numbered 4, after V lost 0 bases and J lost 2 bases. This CDR3 is built from 15 residues. Germline values: CDR1 SGHDT, CDR2 YYEEEE. Using reference TRBV5-6 and TRBJ2-7 for the parts outside the CDR3, the full variable domain is DAGVTQSPTHLIKTRGQQVTLRCSPKSGHDTVSWYQQALGQGPQFIFQYYEEEERQRGNFPDRFSGHQFPNYSSELNVNALLLGDSALYLCASSLVWTGTYEQYFGPGTRLTVT.

As DNA, the CDR3 is TGTGCCTCCCGGGGGTACAGGGGGCAAGGCACTGAAGCTTTCTTT. Its protein is CASRGYRGQGTEAFF. This chain joins TRBV10-3 and TRBJ1-1; 9 bases align to TRBD1. This CDR3 spans 15 amino acids. The germline V gene has CDR1 ENHRY and CDR2 SYGVKD. V lost 11 bases, J lost 4 bases, and 14 bases stayed unmatched.

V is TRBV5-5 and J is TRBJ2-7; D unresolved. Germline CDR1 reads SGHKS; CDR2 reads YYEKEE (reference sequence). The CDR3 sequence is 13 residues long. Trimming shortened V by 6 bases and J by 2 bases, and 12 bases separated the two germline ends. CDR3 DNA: TGTGCCAGCACGCCCCCCACCCCCTACGAGCAGTACTTC. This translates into CASTPPTPYEQYF.

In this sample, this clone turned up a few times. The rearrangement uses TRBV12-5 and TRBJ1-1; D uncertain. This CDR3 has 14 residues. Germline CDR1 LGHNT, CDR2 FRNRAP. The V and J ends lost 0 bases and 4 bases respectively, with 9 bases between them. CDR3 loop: CASGLVGSSTEAFF. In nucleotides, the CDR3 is TGTGCTAGTGGTTTGGTAGGCTCGAGCACTGAAGCTTTCTTT.

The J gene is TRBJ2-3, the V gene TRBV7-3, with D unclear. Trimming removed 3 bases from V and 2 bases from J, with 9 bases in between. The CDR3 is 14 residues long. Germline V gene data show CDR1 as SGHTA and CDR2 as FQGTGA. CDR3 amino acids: CASSFGGTTDTQYF. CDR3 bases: TGTGCCAGCAGCTTCGGTGGCACCACAGATACGCAGTATTTT.

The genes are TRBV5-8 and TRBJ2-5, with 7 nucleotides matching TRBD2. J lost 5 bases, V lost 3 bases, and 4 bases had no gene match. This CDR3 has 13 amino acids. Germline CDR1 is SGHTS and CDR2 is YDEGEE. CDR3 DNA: TGTGCCAGCAGCTCTGGACTAGTCGAGACCCAGTACTTC. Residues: CASSSGLVETQYF.

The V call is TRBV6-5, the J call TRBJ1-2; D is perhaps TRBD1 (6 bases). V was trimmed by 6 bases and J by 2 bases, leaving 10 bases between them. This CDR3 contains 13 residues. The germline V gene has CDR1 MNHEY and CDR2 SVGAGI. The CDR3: CASRMDRNYGYTF. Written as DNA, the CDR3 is TGTGCCAGCAGGATGGACAGAAACTATGGCTACACCTTC.

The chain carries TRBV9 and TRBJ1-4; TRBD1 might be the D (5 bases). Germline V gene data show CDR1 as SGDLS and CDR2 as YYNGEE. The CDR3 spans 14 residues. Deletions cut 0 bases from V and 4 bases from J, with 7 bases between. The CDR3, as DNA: TGTGCCAGCAGCGTAGGAGGACATAATGAAAAACTGTTTTTT. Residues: CASSVGGHNEKLFF.

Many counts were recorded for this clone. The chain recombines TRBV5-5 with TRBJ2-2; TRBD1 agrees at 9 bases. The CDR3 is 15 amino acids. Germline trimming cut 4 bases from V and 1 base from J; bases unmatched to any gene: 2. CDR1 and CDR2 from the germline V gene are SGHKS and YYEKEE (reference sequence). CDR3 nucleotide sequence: TGTGCCAGCAGCCCGGGACAGGGGAACACCGGGGAGCTGTTTTTT. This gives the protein CASSPGQGNTGELFF. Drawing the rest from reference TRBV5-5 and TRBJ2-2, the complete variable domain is DAGVTQSPTHLIKTRGQQVTLRCSPISGHKSVSWYQQVLGQGPQFIFQYYEKEERGRGNFPDRFSARQFPNYSSELNVNALLLGDSALYLCASSPGQGNTGELFFGEGSRLTVL.

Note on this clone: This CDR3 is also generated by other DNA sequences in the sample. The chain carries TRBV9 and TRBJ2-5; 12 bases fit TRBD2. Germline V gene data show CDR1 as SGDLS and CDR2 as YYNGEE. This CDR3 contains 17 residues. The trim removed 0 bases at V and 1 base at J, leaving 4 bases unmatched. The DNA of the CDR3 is TGTGCCAGCAGCGTAGTGCCTAGCGGGGGGGGCCAAGAGACCCAGTACTTC. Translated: CASSVVPSGGGQETQYF.